Listed here is a single T cell receptor (beta chain). The data derive from a study of cytomegalovirus exposure and HLA in healthy donors. This CDR3 has 15 residues. CDR1 is KGHSH, CDR2 LQKENI, per germline. Trimming cost V 2 bases and J 4 bases, with 13 bases left between them. The primer mix had 60 Vbeta and 13 Jbeta primers. Sequencing was performed with immunoSEQ multiplex PCR; in TCRdb, only in-frame clones are kept and a portion is missing. There are about 190,000 clones in the sample; approximately 82% occur only once, and around 1.9% lies in the top ten. This TCR was recovered from a woman between 18 and 30 years old in good health and CMV-seropositive. The chain combines TRBV18 with TRBJ2-3, with D possibly being TRBD2 (5 bases). The sample taken for sequencing was PBMCs. Here the CDR3 DNA reads TGTGCCAGCTCACCAGGGAGTGGCATCGCAGATACGCAGTATTTT. It codes for CASSPGSGIADTQYF.